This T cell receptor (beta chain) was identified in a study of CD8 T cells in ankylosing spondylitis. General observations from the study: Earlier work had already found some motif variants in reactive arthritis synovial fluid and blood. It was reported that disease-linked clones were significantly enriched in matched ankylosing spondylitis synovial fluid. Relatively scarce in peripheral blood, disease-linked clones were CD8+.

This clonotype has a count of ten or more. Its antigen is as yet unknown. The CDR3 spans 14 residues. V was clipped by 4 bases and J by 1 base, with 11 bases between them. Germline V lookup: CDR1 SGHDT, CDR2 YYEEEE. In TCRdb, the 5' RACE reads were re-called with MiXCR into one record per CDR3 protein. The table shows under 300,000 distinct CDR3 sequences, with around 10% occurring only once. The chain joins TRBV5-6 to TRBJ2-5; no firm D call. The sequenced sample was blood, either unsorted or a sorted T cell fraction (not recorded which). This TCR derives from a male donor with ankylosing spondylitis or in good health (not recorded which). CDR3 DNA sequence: TGTGCCAGCAGCAACTTCGATCCCCAAGAGACCCAGTACTTC. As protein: CASSNFDPQETQYF.